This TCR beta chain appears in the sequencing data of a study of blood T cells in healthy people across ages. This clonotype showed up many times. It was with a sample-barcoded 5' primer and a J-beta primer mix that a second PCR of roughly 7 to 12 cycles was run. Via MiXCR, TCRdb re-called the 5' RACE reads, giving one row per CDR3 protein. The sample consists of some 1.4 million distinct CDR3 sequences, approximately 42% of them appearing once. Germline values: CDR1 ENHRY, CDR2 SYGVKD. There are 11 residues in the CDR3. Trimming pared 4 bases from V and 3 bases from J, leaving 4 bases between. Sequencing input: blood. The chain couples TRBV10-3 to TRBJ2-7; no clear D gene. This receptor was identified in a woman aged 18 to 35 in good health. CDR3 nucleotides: TGTGCCATCAGTGGTAGCTACGAGCAGTACTTC. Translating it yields CAISGSYEQYF.